A single sample is the source of the 13 T cell receptor beta chains below, sequenced in a study of beta chain features in type 1 diabetes. cDNA synthesis used the whole RNA isolate, giving expressed TCRB sequences. Sequencing used immunoSEQ multiplex PCR; TCRdb keeps in-frame clones, though not all of them. The sample records some 360,000 clones, 15% to 20% being singletons. Material: naive CD4+ T cells from blood. The receptors here all came from a woman between 18 and 29 years old in good health.

The CDR3 DNA reads as TGTGCCAGCAGCTTAAGTCCACTAGCGGGGGCACACAATGAGCAGTTCTTC. Amino acids: CASSLSPLAGAHNEQFF. The chain combines TRBV7-9 with TRBJ2-1; 11 bases are a match to TRBD2. Looked up from germline, CDR1 is SEHNR and CDR2 is FQNEAQ (reference sequence). V shed 2 bases, J shed 5 bases, and the junction held 8 bases outside the gene matches. This CDR3 has 17 amino acids.

The chain uses TRBV4-2 and TRBJ2-7; perhaps TRBD1 as D (6 bases). This CDR3 contains 14 residues. Germline loops: CDR1 LGHNA, CDR2 YNFKEQ. V shed 4 bases and J shed 2 bases, with 12 bases lying between them. The CDR3 DNA is TGTGCCAGCAGCCGAGAGACAGGCCCCTACGAGCAGTACTTC. Its protein is CASSRETGPYEQYF.

The V gene is TRBV5-1, the J gene TRBJ2-3, with TRBD2 identical over 12 bases. CDR1 is SGHRS, CDR2 YFSETQ, per germline. The CDR3 sequence is 16 residues long. Trimming removed 4 bases from V and 6 bases from J; junction bases left unmatched: 9. CDR3 residues: CASSPSSGGAQDTQYF. The CDR3 coding sequence is TGCGCCAGCAGCCCCTCTAGCGGGGGGGCCCAGGATACGCAGTATTTT.

This clone occurred a few times. The chain uses TRBV5-4 and TRBJ1-1; possibly TRBD1 for D (6 bases). Between the trimmed V and J ends, which lost 0 bases and 5 bases, there was a span of 14 bases. The CDR3 runs to 15 residues. Germline CDR1 SGHNT, CDR2 YYREEE (reference sequence). This CDR3 reads CASSLESGVGTEAFF. CDR3 DNA sequence: TGTGCCAGCAGCTTGGAGTCAGGGGTGGGGACTGAAGCTTTCTTT.

This clone was seen a few times. This chain joins TRBV5-1 and TRBJ2-3; TRBD2 aligns across 10 bases. The CDR3 runs 15 residues. The germline CDR1 and CDR2 sequences are SGHRS and YFSETQ. Unmatched junction bases numbered 3, after V lost 1 base and J lost 4 bases. In DNA, the CDR3 is TGCGCCAGCAGCTTGAGCCTAGCGGGAGCAGATACGCAGTATTTT. Translated, it gives CASSLSLAGADTQYF.

This clone was picked up a small number of times. The V and J genes are TRBV30 and TRBJ1-2, with D possibly matching TRBD1 (6 bases). The CDR3 totals 13 residues. Between the trimmed V and J ends, which lost 0 bases and 7 bases, there was a span of 12 bases. Looked up from germline, CDR1 is GTSNPN and CDR2 is SVGIG (reference sequence). The CDR3 DNA follows: TGTGCCTGGAGTGTAGCCTTGGGGGCTGGCTACACCTTC. It yields the protein CAWSVALGAGYTF.

This chain links TRBV5-1 with TRBJ2-7, with a tentative D call TRBD1 (6 bases). CDR3 length: 15 residues. Trimming shortened V by 0 bases and J by 0 bases, and 10 bases separated the two germline ends. Germline CDR1 SGHRS, CDR2 YFSETQ. CDR3 residues: CASSLGNRDSYEQYF. The CDR3 nucleotides read TGCGCCAGCAGCTTGGGTAACAGGGACTCCTACGAGCAGTACTTC.

The chain joins TRBV2 to TRBJ2-2; D gene uncertain. Looked up from germline, CDR1 is SNHLY and CDR2 is FYNNEI. V lost 1 base, J lost 6 bases, and 3 bases lay in between. The CDR3 covers 12 residues. CDR3 sequence (DNA): TGTGCCAGCAGTGAAGGCGCCGGGGAGCTGTTTTTT. As protein: CASSEGAGELFF. Variable domain in full (rest from reference TRBV2 and TRBJ2-2): EPEVTQTPSHQVTQMGQEVILRCVPISNHLYFYWYRQILGQKVEFLVSFYNNEISEKSEIFDDQFSVERPDGSNFTLKIRSTKLEDSAMYFCASSEGAGELFFGEGSRLTVL.

The V gene is TRBV30, the J gene TRBJ1-2; 7 nucleotides line up with TRBD1. After removal of 7 bases from V and 3 bases from J, the junction contained 8 bases not matched to a gene. This CDR3 comprises 13 residues. Germline CDR1 GTSNPN, CDR2 SVGIG (reference sequence). The CDR3, as DNA: TGTGCCTTACGTACCAGGGGGTACTATGGCTACACCTTC. Translated: CALRTRGYYGYTF.

The gene calls are TRBV5-1 and TRBJ2-7; 7 nucleotides line up with TRBD1. With 4 bases clipped from V and 4 bases from J, the junction kept 14 bases outside the gene matches. The germline V gene encodes CDR1 SGHRS and CDR2 YFSETQ. The CDR3 extends over 16 amino acids. The CDR3 region has the DNA TGCGCCAGCAGCGAGAGGTGGACAGGACGGTCTTACGAGCAGTACTTC. Its translation is CASSERWTGRSYEQYF.

This chain connects TRBV5-6 to TRBJ2-1, with 9 bases fitting TRBD2. CDR1 is SGHDT, CDR2 YYEEEE, per germline. With V trimmed by 5 bases and J by 4 bases, 7 bases remained unmatched. This CDR3 spans 15 amino acids. Here the CDR3 reads CASSSGLASYNEQFF. CDR3 in DNA: TGTGCCAGCAGTTCAGGACTAGCGTCATACAATGAGCAGTTCTTC.

The chain joins TRBV5-4 to TRBJ2-1, with D perhaps TRBD2 (5 bases). The V gene lost 0 bases and the J gene lost 3 bases, with 10 bases spanning the gap. The germline CDR1 and CDR2 sequences are SGHNT and YYREEE (reference sequence). The CDR3 covers 15 residues. CDR3 in DNA: TGTGCCAGCAGCTTGGGCCCCACTAGCTACAATGAGCAGTTCTTC. Translated, it gives CASSLGPTSYNEQFF. The variable domain in full, completed from reference TRBV5-4 and TRBJ2-1, reads ETGVTQSPTHLIKTRGQQVTLRCSSQSGHNTVSWYQQALGQGPQFIFQYYREEENGRGNFPPRFSGLQFPNYSSELNVNALELDDSALYLCASSLGPTSYNEQFFGPGTRLTVL.

This clone has a handful of counts. The chain has TRBV9 and TRBJ2-2; tentative D call: TRBD2 (5 bases). Germline V gene sequence: CDR1 SGDLS, CDR2 YYNGEE. The V end lost 0 bases, the J end lost 7 bases, and 16 bases lay between the germline ends. The CDR3 has 16 amino acids. The CDR3 DNA reads TGTGCCAGCAGCGTAGATTCGTGGCTAGCTGGCGGGGAGCTGTTTTTT. The encoded protein is CASSVDSWLAGGELFF.